This T cell receptor (beta chain) appears in the sequencing data of a study of cytotoxic CD8 clonotypes in ibrutinib-treated CLL. Study as a whole: Patients attained about 25 partial and 2 complete responses; at median approximately 70 months, roughly 15 remained remitted while around twelve progressed.

Findings of the study overall: Clonality went up at the time of ibrutinib response, stayed stable in sustained remission, and later dropped back toward its baseline level at progression. Clonotypes that were public were uncommon, and they contracted or stayed stable on treatment.

Profiling relied on immunoSEQ multiplex PCR, and the TCRdb table lists in-frame clones only, not all of them. The data show about 140,000 clones, with 85% to 95% seen just once and 10% to 11% held by the top ten. With regard to this clone: Antigen specificity is unknown.

The CDR3 contains 15 residues. Unmatched junction bases numbered 0, after V lost 0 bases and J lost 4 bases. Germline values: CDR1 KGHSH, CDR2 LQKENI. This sample comprised PBMCs, obtained after 12 months of ibrutinib treatment. This receptor was identified in a human donor with chronic lymphocytic leukemia. The gene calls are TRBV18 and TRBJ2-1; the match to TRBD2 covers 10 bases. The DNA for the CDR3 is TGTGCCAGCTCACCACCGACTAGCGGGTACAATGAGCAGTTCTTC. Encoded protein: CASSPPTSGYNEQFF.